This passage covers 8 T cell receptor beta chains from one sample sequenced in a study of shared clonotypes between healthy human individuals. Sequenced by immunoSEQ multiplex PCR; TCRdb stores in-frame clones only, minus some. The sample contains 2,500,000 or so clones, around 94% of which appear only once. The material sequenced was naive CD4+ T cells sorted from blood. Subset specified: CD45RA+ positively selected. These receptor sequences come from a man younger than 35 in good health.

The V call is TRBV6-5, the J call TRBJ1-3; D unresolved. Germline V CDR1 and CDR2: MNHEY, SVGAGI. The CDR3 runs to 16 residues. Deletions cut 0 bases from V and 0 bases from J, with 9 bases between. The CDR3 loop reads CASSYSAEISGNTIYF. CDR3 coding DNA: TGTGCCAGCAGTTACTCGGCGGAGATCTCTGGAAACACCATATATTTT.

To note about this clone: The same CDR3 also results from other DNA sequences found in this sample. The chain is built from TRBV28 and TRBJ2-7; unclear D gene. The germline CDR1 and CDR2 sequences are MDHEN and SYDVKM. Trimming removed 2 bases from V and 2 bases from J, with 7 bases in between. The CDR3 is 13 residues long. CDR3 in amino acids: CASSLTVPYEQYF. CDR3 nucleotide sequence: TGTGCCAGCAGTTTAACTGTTCCCTACGAGCAGTACTTC.

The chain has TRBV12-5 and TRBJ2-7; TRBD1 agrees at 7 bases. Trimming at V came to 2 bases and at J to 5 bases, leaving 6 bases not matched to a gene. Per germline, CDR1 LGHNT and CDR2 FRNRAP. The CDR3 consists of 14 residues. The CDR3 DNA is TGTGCTAGTGGTTTGATGGGACAGCTGAACGAGCAGTACTTC. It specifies CASGLMGQLNEQYF.

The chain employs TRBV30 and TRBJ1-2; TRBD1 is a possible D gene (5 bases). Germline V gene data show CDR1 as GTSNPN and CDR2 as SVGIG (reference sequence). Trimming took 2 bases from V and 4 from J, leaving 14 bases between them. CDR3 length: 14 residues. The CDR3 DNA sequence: TGTGCCTGGAGTCTGGGGACGGGGACCTATGGCTACACCTTC. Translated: CAWSLGTGTYGYTF.

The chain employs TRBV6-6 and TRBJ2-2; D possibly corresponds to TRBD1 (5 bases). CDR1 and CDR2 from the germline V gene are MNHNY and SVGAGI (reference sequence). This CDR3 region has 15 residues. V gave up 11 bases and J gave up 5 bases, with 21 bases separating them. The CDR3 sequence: CAVRPGSSPTGELFF. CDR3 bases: TGTGCCGTACGGCCAGGGTCGAGTCCTACCGGGGAGCTGTTTTTT.

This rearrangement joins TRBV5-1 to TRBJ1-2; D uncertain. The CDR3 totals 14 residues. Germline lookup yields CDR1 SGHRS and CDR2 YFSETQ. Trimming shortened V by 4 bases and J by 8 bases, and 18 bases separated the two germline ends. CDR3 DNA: TGCGCCAGCAGCCCCCTCTCAGAGGTTGGCGGCTACACCTTC. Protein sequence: CASSPLSEVGGYTF.

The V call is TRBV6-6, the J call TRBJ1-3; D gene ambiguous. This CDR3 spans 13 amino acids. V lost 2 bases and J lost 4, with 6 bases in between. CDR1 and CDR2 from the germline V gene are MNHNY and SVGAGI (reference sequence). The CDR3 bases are TGTGCCAGCAGTTACGCGCAGGGAAACACCATATATTTT. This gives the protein CASSYAQGNTIYF.

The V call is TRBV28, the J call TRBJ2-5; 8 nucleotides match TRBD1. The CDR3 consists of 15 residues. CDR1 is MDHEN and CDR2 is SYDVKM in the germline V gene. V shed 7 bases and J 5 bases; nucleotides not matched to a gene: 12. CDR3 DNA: TGTGCCAGCACTACTCCCTTTCCAGGGGGCGAGACCCAGTACTTC. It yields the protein CASTTPFPGGETQYF.